This section outlines one T cell receptor beta chain sequence together with its context. Its cognate antigen has yet to be identified. Per-nucleotide qualities are absent, and no much larger clonotype sits a single base away. TCR CDR3 regions were amplified from genomic DNA by multiplex PCR using the deep immunoSEQ assay. Genomic DNA extracted from each cell subset was distributed evenly over all wells of several immunoSEQ 96-well plates, and each plate served as one replicate. For sorted subsets, roughly 200 ng genomic DNA, equal to tens of thousands of T cell genomes, was loaded into each replicate PCR. Purified libraries were quantified with a Qubit 3.0 fluorometer, sized on a Bioanalyzer 2100, and re-quantified with the KAPA Library Quantification kit. Every immunoSEQ 96-well plate was sequenced on a separate single-read 150-cycle Illumina NextSeq 550 flow cell. Per the authors' processing: Because the immunoSEQ output held only junctional sequences and lacked quality scores, the filtering could not match the filtering applied to full-length reads. To assign V/J genes and CDR3, sequences were annotated against IMGT germline references using PyIR, a Python wrapper for IgBLAST v1.9. Reads were removed for weak V/J assignments (E-value above 1e-6), missing CDR3, stop codons, out-of-frame junctions, or ambiguous translated residues. V3J clonotypes were defined by identical inferred V gene, J gene, and CDR3 amino acid sequence. To compute the percentage overlap between repertoires, the number of shared unique clonotypes was divided by the size of the smaller repertoire. Repertoire richness was assessed with RTK rarefaction, the Chao1 estimator, and Recon v2.1 estimates of unobserved clonotypes. For all TCRbeta clonotypes obtained by the gDNA method from a few donors, generation probabilities were computed with OLGA. Drawn from immuneACCESS, this table holds only the in-frame rearrangements with V and J called that TCRdb kept. Clones are partly lost; checked studies trace under half to an unresolved V gene and leave the rest unexplained. V and J calls and clone size are as listed in that table; D and trimming were resolved from the DNA. This sample holds roughly 76,000 clones; about 65% were observed only once. Clones ranked in the top ten supply under 65% of the sample.

Healthy HIV-negative adults with no recently reported acute infections or vaccinations were included as donors. All donors were Caucasian adults living in Nashville, Tennessee, USA. CD8 memory samples consisted of magnetically selected CD45RO+ cells combined with CCR7-negative CD45RA+ effector memory (TemRA) cells. Blood was collected by leukapheresis, and PBMCs were isolated by Ficoll-Histopaque density gradient centrifugation and then cryopreserved in liquid nitrogen vapor phase. Purity and quantity of every magnetically sorted T cell population were checked by analytical flow cytometry. Genomic DNA was isolated from every sorted fraction and measured by UV absorbance on a Nanodrop 2000c. This sample is drawn from a study of shared clonotypes between healthy human individuals (TCRdb year 2020). Some background on the complete study: A couple of women and a few men aged 18 to 49 years were included in the cohort. Between about 0.8 and 9 billion PBMCs per donor were obtained by leukapheresis. Libraries were prepared and TCR repertoires were sequenced by different laboratories using diverse techniques, in order to increase sequencing depth and limit assay-specific biases. For each donor, CD4 naive and CD4 memory were each given three plates, CD8 naive was given two plates, and CD8 memory was given one plate. Blood TCR repertoires of about five healthy adults were deeply sequenced to estimate repertoire size and the extent of clonotype sharing between individuals.

V loses 4 bases at its end and J loses 4 bases; junction bases beyond the gene matches: 5. The CDR3, cysteine through phenylalanine, is 17 amino acids long. The retained sequence is limited to the CDR3, 51 bases, with the frame set at the first base. The germline V gene (reference sequence) sets CDR1 to MNHEY and CDR2 to SMNVEV. Overall results and qualifications from the work: Incomplete sequencing was indicated by rarefaction of sorted-subset datasets, despite the large sequencing depth. Compared with non-shared clonotypes, the clonotypes found in all four sorted-subset donors had higher generation probabilities. Naive subsets generally had larger estimated clonotype richness than memory subsets did. Because the study included a small number of donors, the genetic and exposure-history diversity represented was limited. Sampling was restricted to blood, and TCR repertoires in tissues likely differ from the TCR repertoires found in blood. Sharing across a handful of donors was observed for approximately 4.6% of naive CD4, less than 4% of naive CD8, around 2.5% of memory CD4, and less than 0.45% of memory CD8 clonotypes. Pairwise subsampling led to the expectation that sequencing depth would affect the degree of clonotype sharing among donors.

This sequence uses TRBV27 and TRBJ2-1; 15 of the junction bases match TRBD2. The sample was memory CD8+ T cells sorted from blood. Taken with the paper, the label for cell subset or site translates to: CD45RO+ cells pooled with CCR7-negative TemRA cells. This sequence originates from a man aged 25-45 years in good health. CDR3 reads: CASSYSGTSGRYNEQFF. The nucleotide sequence is TGTGCCAGCAGTTATTCGGGGACTAGCGGGAGGTACAATGAGCAGTTCTTC.